This T cell receptor beta chain comes out of a study of T-cell reconstitution after alpha-beta-depleted transplantation in children. On this clonotype itself: The antigen remains undetermined.

Molecular barcoding with unique molecular identifiers was used for the TCRbeta library. TCRdb fed the PCR reads into MiXCR, producing one record per CDR3 protein. The sample lists some 600,000 distinct CDR3 sequences, approximately 12% occurring once. Findings of the study overall: Recipient T cells and thymic progenitors that survived were the source of the high TCRbeta diversity seen at day 60 in some patients. Reportedly, roughly two months post-transplant, alpha-beta T cells arose from several hundred expanded graft clones.

The sequence came from a male patient between 10 and 17 years old who had a stem cell transplant for acute myeloid leukemia, so the T cells may come from the graft donor. The material sequenced was PBMCs, mostly from graft donor cells, taken 360 days after TCRalphabeta/CD19-depleted stem cell transplant.

CDR3 region: CASSPIPDREEETQYF. The DNA for the CDR3 is TGTGCCAGCTCACCAATCCCGGACAGAGAAGAAGAGACCCAGTACTTC. The V and J genes are TRBV18 and TRBJ2-5; a possible D gene is TRBD1 (6 bases). The CDR3 has 16 residues. Germline-derived CDR1 and CDR2 are KGHSH and LQKENI. V lost 2 bases and J lost 3, with 16 bases in between.